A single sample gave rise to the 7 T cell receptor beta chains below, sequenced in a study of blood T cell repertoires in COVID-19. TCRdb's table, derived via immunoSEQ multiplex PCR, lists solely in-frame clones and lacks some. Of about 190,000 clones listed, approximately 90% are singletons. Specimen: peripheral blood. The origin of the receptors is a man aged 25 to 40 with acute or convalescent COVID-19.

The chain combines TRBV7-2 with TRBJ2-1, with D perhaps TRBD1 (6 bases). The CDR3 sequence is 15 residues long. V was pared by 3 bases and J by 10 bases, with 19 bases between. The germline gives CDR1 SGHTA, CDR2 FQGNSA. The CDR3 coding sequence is TGTGCCAGCAGCTTTTGGCGGGTGGGGGCTGGGGAGCAGTTCTTC. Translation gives CASSFWRVGAGEQFF.

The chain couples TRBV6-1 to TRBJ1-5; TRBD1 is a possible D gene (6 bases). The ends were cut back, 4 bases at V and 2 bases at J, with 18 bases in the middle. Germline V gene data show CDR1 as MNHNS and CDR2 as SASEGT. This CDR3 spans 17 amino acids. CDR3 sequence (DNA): TGTGCCAGCAGTGGGATCCTTATGGCAGGGGGCAATCAGCCCCAGCATTTT. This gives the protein CASSGILMAGGNQPQHF.

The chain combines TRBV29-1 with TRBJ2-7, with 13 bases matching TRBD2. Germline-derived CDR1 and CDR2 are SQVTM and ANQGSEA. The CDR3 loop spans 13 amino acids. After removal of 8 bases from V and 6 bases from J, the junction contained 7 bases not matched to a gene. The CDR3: CSLTRLAGGEQYF. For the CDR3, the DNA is TGCAGCCTAACTCGACTAGCGGGGGGCGAGCAGTACTTC.

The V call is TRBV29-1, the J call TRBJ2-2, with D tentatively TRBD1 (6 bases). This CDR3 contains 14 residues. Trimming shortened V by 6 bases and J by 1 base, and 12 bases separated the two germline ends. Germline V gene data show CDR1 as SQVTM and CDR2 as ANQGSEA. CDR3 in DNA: TGCAGCGTGAGGACAGCCGTGAACACCGGGGAGCTGTTTTTT. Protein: CSVRTAVNTGELFF.

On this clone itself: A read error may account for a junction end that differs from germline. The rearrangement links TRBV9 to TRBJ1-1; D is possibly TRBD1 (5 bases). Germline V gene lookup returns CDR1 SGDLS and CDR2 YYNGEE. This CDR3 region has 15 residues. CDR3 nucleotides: TGTGCCAGCAGCGTAGAGGGTGGGGGGAACGCTGAAGCTTTCTTT. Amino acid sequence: CASSVEGGGNAEAFF.

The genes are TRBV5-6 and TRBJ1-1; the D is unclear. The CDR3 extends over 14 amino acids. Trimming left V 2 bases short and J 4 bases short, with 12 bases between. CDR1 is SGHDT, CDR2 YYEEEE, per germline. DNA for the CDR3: TGTGCCAGCAGCTTATACGCACTGAGCACTGAAGCTTTCTTT. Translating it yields CASSLYALSTEAFF.

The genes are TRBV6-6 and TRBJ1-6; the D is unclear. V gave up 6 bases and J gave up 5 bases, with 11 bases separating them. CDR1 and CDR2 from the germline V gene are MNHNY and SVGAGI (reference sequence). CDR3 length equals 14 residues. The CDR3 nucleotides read TGTGCCAGCAGGCCCCCACAAGATAATTCACCCCTCCACTTT. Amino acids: CASRPPQDNSPLHF.